This T cell receptor (beta chain) appears in the sequencing data of a study of post-analysis software for immune sequencing data. Study-level findings and limits: By F measure, strong co-clustering occurred among samples prepared in the same batch. In patients, four to six TRBV segments were more frequent than in controls, with TRBV5-6, TRBV5-1 and TRBV20-1 among them. Controls showed significantly higher normalized Chao1 diversity than did multiple sclerosis patients.

Included in the TCR beta cDNA libraries were unique molecular identifiers. The T cell input of about 0.85 to 10 million gave 400,000 to 500,000 cDNA molecules. In TCRdb, the PCR reads were re-called with MiXCR into one record per CDR3 protein. The sample has about 540,000 distinct CDR3 sequences, under 40% seen once. Concerning this clonotype: The antigen is unknown.

CDR1 and CDR2 from the germline V gene are SGHDT and YYEEEE. The CDR3 extends over 13 amino acids. Trimming removed 6 bases from V and 5 bases from J, with 14 bases in between. The chain recombines TRBV5-6 with TRBJ1-2; D call uncertain. The source is a girl aged 2-17 years with multiple sclerosis. The sequenced sample was blood. The CDR3 DNA reads TGTGCCAGCACTGTCTCAGGATCATATGGCTACACCTTC. It is translated as CASTVSGSYGYTF.